The rows below give T cell receptor beta chains drawn from one sample of a study of cytomegalovirus exposure and HLA in healthy donors. The data were produced by immunoSEQ multiplex PCR, yet TCRdb's version contains in-frame clones alone and is incomplete. The sample records under 300,000 clones, roughly 85% being singletons. Sequenced sample: PBMCs. The source is a young woman in good health and CMV-seronegative. Each CDR3 is given with its conserved first and last residue. D genes are given only for firm matches. Size is omitted from some rows. Given values are once, few, many or a class for expanded clones.

>-|TRBD2|TRBV9|TRBJ2-3
TGTGCCAGCAGCGTAGGGGCTAGCGGATGGACAGATACGCAGTATTTT
CASSVGASGWTDTQYF
>once|TRBD2|TRBV5-4|TRBJ2-5
TGTGCCAGCAGCTTGGTCCCGACTAGCGGGAGTCGAGAGACCCAGTACTTC
CASSLVPTSGSRETQYF
>-|TRBD2|TRBV29-1|TRBJ2-1
TGCAGCGTTGCGGGGGTAGCTGTAACTAGCGGGAGACTCAACTCCTACAATGAGCAGTTCTTC
CSVAGVAVTSGRLNSYNEQFF
>few|TRBD1|TRBV30|TRBJ1-2
TGTGCCTGGAGCCGGGACAGGGGCGGAGATGGCTACACCTTC
CAWSRDRGGDGYTF
>-|TRBD2|TRBV4-1|TRBJ2-7
TGCGCCAGCAGCCAATTTACTAGCGGGAGCTCCTACGAGCAGTACTTC
CASSQFTSGSSYEQYF
>-|-|TRBV27|TRBJ1-2
TGTGCCAGCAGTTTAAATTGGGCAGCCTCAGGCTACACCTTC
CASSLNWAASGYTF
>-|TRBD2|TRBV7-9|TRBJ2-7
TGTGCCAGCAGCGCCCGGCTAGCGGGGGACTACGAGCAGTACTTC
CASSARLAGDYEQYF
>-|-|TRBV6-1|TRBJ1-2
TGTGCCAGCAGTGAAATCGATGGCTACACCTTC
CASSEIDGYTF
>-|TRBD1|TRBV6-5|TRBJ2-3
TGTGCCAGCAGTTACGGCGCAGGACAGGGGTCAGATACGCAGTATTTT
CASSYGAGQGSDTQYF
>-|TRBD1|TRBV29-1|TRBJ1-2
TGCAGCGTTATCCGACAGGGGCCCTATGGCTACACCTTC
CSVIRQGPYGYTF
>-|-|TRBV5-4|TRBJ1-2
TGTGCCAGCACCACCGGGGGGGCCAACTATGGCTACACCTTC
CASTTGGANYGYTF
>-|TRBD1|TRBV25-1|TRBJ2-7
TGTGCCAGCAGTGAACTAGACAGGGAGACGTTAAACGCCTACGAGCAGTACTTC
CASSELDRETLNAYEQYF
>many|-|TRBV5-1|TRBJ1-4
TGCGCCAGCAGCTTGCAAGGGAGGAATGAAAAACTGTTTTTT
CASSLQGRNEKLFF
>-|-|TRBV9|TRBJ2-7
TGTGCCAGCAGCGTAGAGGAGAAACCCTACGAGCAGTACTTC
CASSVEEKPYEQYF
>-|-|TRBV9|TRBJ2-3
TGTGCCAGCAGCGTAGGAAGCGTCAGCACAGATACGCAGTATTTT
CASSVGSVSTDTQYF
>-|TRBD2|TRBV11-3|TRBJ2-7
TGTGCCAGCAGCTTAGTTCTGGCGGGAGGGCGCGAGCAGTACTTC
CASSLVLAGGREQYF
>-|-|TRBV7-9|TRBJ2-1
TGTGCCAGCAGCTTAGGGGCTACGGAGCAGTTCTTC
CASSLGATEQFF
>-|-|TRBV5-1|TRBJ1-2
TGCGCCAGCACGGGACACGACGATTATGGCTACACCTTC
CASTGHDDYGYTF
>-|-|TRBV19|TRBJ1-6
TGTGCCACTGCACAGCTCTCCTATAATTCACCCCTCCACTTT
CATAQLSYNSPLHF
>-|-|TRBV5-1|TRBJ2-7
TGCGCCAGCAGCTTGGCCTCTTCGGGACATCAGGACGAGCAGTACTTC
CASSLASSGHQDEQYF
>-|-|TRBV12-2|TRBJ1-1
TGTGCAGGTGGAATTACAGGGGCGAACACTGAAGCTTTCTTT
CAGGITGANTEAFF
>-|-|TRBV30|TRBJ2-7
TGTGCCTGGGGTGACAGTTACCTACCCTACGAGCAGTACTTC
CAWGDSYLPYEQYF
>-|-|TRBV10-2|TRBJ2-2
TGCGCCAGCACAACTAGGGCCGTCACCGGGGAGCTGTTTTTT
CASTTRAVTGELFF
>-|TRBD1|TRBV11-2|TRBJ1-6
TGTGCCAGCAGCTACAGGGGTAATTCACCCCTCCACTTT
CASSYRGNSPLHF
>-|-|TRBV9|TRBJ1-2
TGTGCCAGCAGCGTAGACAGGGAGTACCGCTATGGCTACACCTTC
CASSVDREYRYGYTF
>-|-|TRBV30|TRBJ2-7
TGTGCCTGGAGTTTACTCCTCGAGCAGTACTTC
CAWSLLLEQYF